The 2 T cell receptor beta chains given below trace back to one sample, sequenced in a study of blood T cell repertoires in COVID-19. Clones were sequenced by immunoSEQ multiplex PCR, and TCRdb holds only the in-frame ones, with some missing. This table holds approximately 340,000 clones, 80% to 90% found once. The sequenced material came from peripheral blood. The receptor set was obtained from a man under 40 with COVID-19, enrolled during active disease.

The chain recombines TRBV9 with TRBJ1-3, with 7 bases aligning to TRBD1. Germline V lookup: CDR1 SGDLS, CDR2 YYNGEE. V shed 0 bases and J 3 bases; nucleotides not matched to a gene: 0. CDR3 size: 14 residues. As DNA, the CDR3 is TGTGCCAGCAGCGTAGACAGGGGTGGAAACACCATATATTTT. It translates to CASSVDRGGNTIYF.

This clone came up once. The gene calls are TRBV9 and TRBJ2-2; D is unresolved. The germline V gene encodes CDR1 SGDLS and CDR2 YYNGEE. The V and J ends lost 5 bases and 0 bases respectively, with 11 bases between them. CDR3 length equals 15 residues. In DNA, the CDR3 is TGTGCCAGCAGATCATCCACAACGAACACCGGGGAGCTGTTTTTT. This gives the protein CASRSSTTNTGELFF.